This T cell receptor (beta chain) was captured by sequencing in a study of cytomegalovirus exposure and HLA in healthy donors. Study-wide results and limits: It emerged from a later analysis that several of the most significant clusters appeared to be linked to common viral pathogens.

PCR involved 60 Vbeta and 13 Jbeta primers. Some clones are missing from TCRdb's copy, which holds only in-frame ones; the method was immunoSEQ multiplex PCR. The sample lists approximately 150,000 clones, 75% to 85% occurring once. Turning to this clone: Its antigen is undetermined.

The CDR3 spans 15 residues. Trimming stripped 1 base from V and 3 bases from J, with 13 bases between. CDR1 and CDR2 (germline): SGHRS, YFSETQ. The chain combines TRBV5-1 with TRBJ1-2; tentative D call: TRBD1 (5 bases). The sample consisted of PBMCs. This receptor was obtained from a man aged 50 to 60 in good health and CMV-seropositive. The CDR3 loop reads CASSLLGRADYGYTF. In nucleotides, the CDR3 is TGCGCCAGCAGCTTGTTGGGCAGGGCAGACTATGGCTACACCTTC.